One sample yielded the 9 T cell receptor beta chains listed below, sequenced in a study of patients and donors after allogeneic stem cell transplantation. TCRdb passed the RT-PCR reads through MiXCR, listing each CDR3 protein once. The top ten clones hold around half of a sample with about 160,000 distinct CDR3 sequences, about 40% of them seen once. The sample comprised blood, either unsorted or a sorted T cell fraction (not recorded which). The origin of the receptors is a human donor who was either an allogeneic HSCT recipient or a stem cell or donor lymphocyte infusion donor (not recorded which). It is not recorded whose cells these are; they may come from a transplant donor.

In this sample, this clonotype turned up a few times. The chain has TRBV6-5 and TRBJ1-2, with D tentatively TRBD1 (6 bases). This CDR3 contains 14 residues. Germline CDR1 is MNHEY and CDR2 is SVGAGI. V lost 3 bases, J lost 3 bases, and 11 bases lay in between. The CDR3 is CASSYTSGDYGYTF. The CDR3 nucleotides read TGTGCCAGCAGTTATACCTCAGGGGACTATGGCTACACCTTC.

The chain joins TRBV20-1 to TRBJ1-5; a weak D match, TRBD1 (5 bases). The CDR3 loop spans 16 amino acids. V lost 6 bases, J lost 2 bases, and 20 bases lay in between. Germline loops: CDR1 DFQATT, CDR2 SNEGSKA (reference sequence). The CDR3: CSANSRVGLGNQPQHF. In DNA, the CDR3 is TGCAGTGCGAACTCCAGGGTCGGGTTAGGCAATCAGCCCCAGCATTTT.

CDR3: CASSPPEQPLHF. The CDR3 region has the DNA TGCGCCAGCAGCCCACCGGAGCAACCCCTCCACTTT. The chain uses TRBV5-1 and TRBJ1-6; no firm D call. Germline V gene lookup returns CDR1 SGHRS and CDR2 YFSETQ. The CDR3 contains 12 residues. V shed 4 bases and J shed 12 bases, with 11 bases lying between them.

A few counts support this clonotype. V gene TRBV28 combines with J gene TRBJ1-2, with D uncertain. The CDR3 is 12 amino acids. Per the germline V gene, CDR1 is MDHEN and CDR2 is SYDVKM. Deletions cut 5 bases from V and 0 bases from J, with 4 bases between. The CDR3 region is CASSPANYGYTF. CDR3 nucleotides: TGTGCCAGCAGTCCGGCTAACTATGGCTACACCTTC.

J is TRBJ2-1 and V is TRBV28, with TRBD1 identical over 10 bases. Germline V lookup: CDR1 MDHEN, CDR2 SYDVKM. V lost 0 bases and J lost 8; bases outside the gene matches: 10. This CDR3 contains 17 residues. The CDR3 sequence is CASSLWKGQGLVHEQFF. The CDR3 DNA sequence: TGTGCCAGCAGTTTATGGAAGGGACAGGGGCTGGTCCATGAGCAGTTCTTC.

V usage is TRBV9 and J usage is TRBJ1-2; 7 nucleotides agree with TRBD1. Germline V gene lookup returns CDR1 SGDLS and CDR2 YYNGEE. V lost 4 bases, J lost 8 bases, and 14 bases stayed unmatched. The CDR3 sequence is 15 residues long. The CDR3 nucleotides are TGTGCCAGCAGCCAACAACAGGGGACGGGTAGCGGCTACACCTTC. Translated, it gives CASSQQQGTGSGYTF.

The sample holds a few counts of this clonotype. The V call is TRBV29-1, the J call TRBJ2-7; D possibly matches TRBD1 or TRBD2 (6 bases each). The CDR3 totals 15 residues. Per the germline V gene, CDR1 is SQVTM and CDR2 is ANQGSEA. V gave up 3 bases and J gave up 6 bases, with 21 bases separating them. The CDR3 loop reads CSVERGLRGSGEQYF. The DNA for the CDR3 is TGCAGCGTTGAGCGGGGCCTAAGGGGGTCTGGCGAGCAGTACTTC.

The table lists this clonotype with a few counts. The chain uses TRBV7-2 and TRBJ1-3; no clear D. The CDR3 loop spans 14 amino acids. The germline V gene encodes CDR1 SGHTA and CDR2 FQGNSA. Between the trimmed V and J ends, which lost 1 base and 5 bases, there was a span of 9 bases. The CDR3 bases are TGTGCCAGCAGCTTAGAAGGGATAAGAAACACCATATATTTT. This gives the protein CASSLEGIRNTIYF. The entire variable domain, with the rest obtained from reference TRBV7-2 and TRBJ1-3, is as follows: GAGVSQSPSNKVTEKGKDVELRCDPISGHTALYWYRQSLGQGLEFLIYFQGNSAPDKSGLPSDRFSAERTGGSVSTLTIQRTQQEDSAVYLCASSLEGIRNTIYFGEGSWLTVV.

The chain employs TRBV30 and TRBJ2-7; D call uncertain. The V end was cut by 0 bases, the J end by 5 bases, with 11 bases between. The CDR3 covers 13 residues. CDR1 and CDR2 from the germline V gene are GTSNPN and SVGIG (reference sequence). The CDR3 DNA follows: TGTGCCTGGAGTGTACTTATGGGCCACGAGCAGTACTTC. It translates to CAWSVLMGHEQYF.